These 27 T cell receptor beta chains were sequenced from one sample in a study of blood T cell repertoires in COVID-19. Profiling relied on immunoSEQ multiplex PCR, and the TCRdb table lists in-frame clones only, not all of them. Of 35,000 to 45,000 clones listed, around 90% are singletons. The sample was peripheral blood. All receptors derive from a human donor in a cohort sampled during active COVID-19.

The V and J genes are TRBV5-4 and TRBJ2-7; 7 nucleotides align to TRBD1. CDR3 length: 14 amino acids. CDR1 and CDR2 from the germline V gene are SGHNT and YYREEE (reference sequence). The V segment lost 4 bases and the J segment 0 bases; nucleotides outside the gene matches: 4. CDR3 in amino acids: CASSRGDSSYEQYF. As DNA, the CDR3 is TGTGCCAGCAGCCGAGGGGACAGCTCCTACGAGCAGTACTTC.

The table lists this clone with a count of one. The chain has TRBV7-9 and TRBJ1-4; the match to TRBD1 covers 8 bases. With 3 bases clipped from V and 4 bases from J, the junction kept 10 bases outside the gene matches. Germline values: CDR1 SEHNR, CDR2 FQNEAQ (reference sequence). The CDR3 has 17 residues. The CDR3 protein is CASSLGPRTGINEKLFF. The CDR3 nucleotides read TGTGCCAGCAGCTTGGGACCGAGGACAGGGATTAATGAAAAACTGTTTTTT. The full variable domain, rest sourced from reference TRBV7-9 and TRBJ1-4, is DTGVSQNPRHKITKRGQNVTFRCDPISEHNRLYWYRQTLGQGPEFLTYFQNEAQLEKSRLLSDRFSAERPKGSFSTLEIQRTEQGDSAMYLCASSLGPRTGINEKLFFGSGTQLSVL.

The V gene is TRBV15, the J gene TRBJ1-4; no reliable D call. Trimming took 2 bases from V and 8 from J, leaving 9 bases between them. The CDR3 is 13 residues long. Looked up from germline, CDR1 is LNHNV and CDR2 is YYDKDF (reference sequence). CDR3 in amino acids: CATSRLRGEKLFF. The CDR3 bases are TGTGCCACCAGCAGACTCCGGGGAGAAAAACTGTTTTTT.

The rearrangement joins TRBV18 to TRBJ1-1, with 8 bases fitting TRBD1. With 2 bases clipped from V and 4 bases from J, the junction kept 6 bases outside the gene matches. The germline V gene has CDR1 KGHSH and CDR2 LQKENI. This CDR3 contains 15 residues. As DNA, the CDR3 is TGTGCCAGCTCACCAGTTGAGACAGGGGCCACTGAAGCTTTCTTT. Translation: CASSPVETGATEAFF.

The chain recombines TRBV6-2 or TRBV6-3 with TRBJ1-1; D not certain. Germline V lookup: CDR1 MNHEY, CDR2 SVGEGT. With 5 bases removed from V and 0 bases from J, the gap between germline ends came to 16 bases. This CDR3 region has 16 residues. The CDR3 loop is CASSDLTGEMNTEAFF. Here the CDR3 DNA reads TGTGCCAGCAGTGATTTGACGGGAGAAATGAACACTGAAGCTTTCTTT.

In its sample, this clone was seen a few times. This chain joins TRBV10-3 and TRBJ1-3; maybe TRBD1 (5 bases). This CDR3 spans 15 amino acids. Per germline, CDR1 ENHRY and CDR2 SYGVKD. V lost 2 bases and J lost 3, with 11 bases in between. The CDR3 here is CAISETRDVGNTIYF. The CDR3 DNA follows: TGTGCCATCAGTGAGACGCGGGACGTTGGAAACACCATATATTTT.

This CDR3 is CASSTAGTSGGYEQYF. The CDR3 region has the DNA TGTGCCAGCAGCACCGCCGGGACTAGCGGGGGCTACGAGCAGTACTTC. The chain carries TRBV7-2 and TRBJ2-7; TRBD2 matches at 14 bases. Unmatched junction bases numbered 6, after V lost 5 bases and J lost 3 bases. This CDR3 has 16 amino acids. Germline CDR1 is SGHTA and CDR2 is FQGNSA.

V is TRBV27 and J is TRBJ2-5, with D possibly TRBD1 on 5 matching bases. There are 12 residues in the CDR3. Germline assignment: CDR1 MNHEY and CDR2 SMNVEV (reference sequence). V lost 2 bases to trimming and J lost 5 bases, with 6 bases between them. CDR3 in DNA: TGTGCCAGCAGTTTAAAGGGGGAGACCCAGTACTTC. It translates to CASSLKGETQYF.

The sample holds a few counts of this clone. V is TRBV5-6 and J is TRBJ1-4; D is unclear. CDR3 length: 14 amino acids. V shed 3 bases and J shed 6 bases, with 12 bases lying between them. Germline-derived CDR1 and CDR2 are SGHDT and YYEEEE. CDR3 loop: CASSWGSGDEKLFF. CDR3 nucleotides: TGTGCCAGCAGCTGGGGTAGCGGGGATGAAAAACTGTTTTTT.

V usage is TRBV5-6 and J usage is TRBJ1-2; 11 bases map to TRBD1. The V gene's germline CDR1 is SGHDT and CDR2 YYEEEE. Trimming cost V 1 base and J 3 bases; bases outside gene matches: 2. The CDR3 covers 15 residues. CDR3 loop: CASSLWGQGDYGYTF. DNA of the CDR3: TGTGCCAGCAGCTTGTGGGGACAGGGGGACTATGGCTACACCTTC.

The chain couples TRBV11-2 to TRBJ2-6; D remains ambiguous. V was pared by 5 bases and J by 3 bases, with 8 bases between. The germline gives CDR1 SGHAT, CDR2 FQNNGV. The CDR3 contains 14 residues. The CDR3 protein is CASSPLDGANVLTF. CDR3 DNA: TGTGCCAGCAGCCCACTTGATGGGGCCAACGTCCTGACTTTC.

The chain recombines TRBV5-1 with TRBJ2-7; D perhaps matches TRBD2 (5 bases). V gave up 0 bases and J gave up 5 bases, with 9 bases separating them. The CDR3 is 13 residues long. Germline CDR1 reads SGHRS; CDR2 reads YFSETQ. The CDR3 is CASSLEEADEQYF. CDR3 nucleotides: TGCGCCAGCAGCTTGGAAGAAGCGGACGAGCAGTACTTC.

The V and J genes are TRBV27 and TRBJ1-5; D remains ambiguous. CDR3 length equals 17 residues. Germline assignment: CDR1 MNHEY and CDR2 SMNVEV (reference sequence). Trimming cost V 5 bases and J 3 bases, with 20 bases left between them. The DNA of the CDR3 is TGTGCCAGCAGTCCCGTTGGTCAGCAGGCCAACAATCAGCCCCAGCATTTT. Residues: CASSPVGQQANNQPQHF.

This clone has a single count. V and J are TRBV10-3 and TRBJ2-7; TRBD1 aligns across 7 bases. CDR3 length: 13 residues. Germline CDR1 and CDR2: ENHRY and SYGVKD. V lost 3 bases, J lost 7 bases, and 6 bases stayed unmatched. The CDR3 protein is CAISDSGQAEQYF. The DNA for the CDR3 is TGTGCCATCAGTGATTCAGGACAGGCGGAGCAGTACTTC.

Only one count was recorded for this clone. The rearrangement uses TRBV29-1 and TRBJ1-2; a possible D gene is TRBD1 (6 bases). The CDR3 totals 14 residues. Germline CDR1 is SQVTM and CDR2 is ANQGSEA. V dropped 4 bases and J dropped 5 bases, with 17 bases sitting between them. The CDR3 sequence: CSVAPLEDRYGYTF. As DNA, the CDR3 is TGCAGCGTTGCCCCCCTAGAGGACAGATATGGCTACACCTTC.

This chain joins TRBV6-2 or TRBV6-3 and TRBJ1-5, with D hard to call. Deletions cut 2 bases from V and 7 bases from J, with 12 bases between. This CDR3 contains 14 residues. Per germline, CDR1 MNHEY and CDR2 SVGEGT. The CDR3 spells CASSYQGGRQPQHF. DNA of the CDR3: TGTGCCAGCAGTTACCAAGGAGGAAGGCAGCCCCAGCATTTT.

The CDR3 here is CASSYSSRGGYTF. The CDR3 bases are TGTGCCAGCAGTTACTCGAGTAGAGGCGGCTACACCTTC. The chain has TRBV6-2 or TRBV6-3 and TRBJ1-2; D is unresolved. The CDR3 spans 13 residues. Germline V gene lookup returns CDR1 MNHEY and CDR2 SVGEGT. V lost 0 bases to trimming and J lost 8 bases, with 10 bases between them.

This clone was counted once. The chain uses TRBV6-5 and TRBJ1-2; the D gene is possibly TRBD1 (6 bases). Per germline, CDR1 MNHEY and CDR2 SVGAGI. The CDR3 has 13 residues. V lost 5 bases and J 0 bases, leaving 7 bases between the germline ends. The CDR3 DNA sequence: TGTGCCAGCAGTCGACAGGCTAACTATGGCTACACCTTC. Protein sequence: CASSRQANYGYTF.

This clone appeared a few times. The chain couples TRBV7-9 to TRBJ1-3; D unresolved. V was pared by 5 bases and J by 6 bases, with 8 bases between. CDR3 length: 12 residues. CDR1 and CDR2 (germline): SEHNR, FQNEAQ (reference sequence). CDR3 sequence (DNA): TGTGCCAGCAGCCCTTGGGCAAACACCATATATTTT. Protein sequence: CASSPWANTIYF.

This clone was observed a handful of times. The chain couples TRBV4-1 to TRBJ2-7, with 9 bases identical to TRBD1. CDR3 length equals 14 residues. Germline CDR1 and CDR2: MGHRA and YSYEKL. V lost 1 base and J lost 3; bases outside the gene matches: 1. CDR3 loop: CASSQGDRDYEQYF. In nucleotides, the CDR3 is TGCGCCAGCAGCCAAGGGGACAGGGACTACGAGCAGTACTTC.

The chain is built from TRBV20-1 and TRBJ2-7, with D perhaps matching TRBD2 (5 bases). The CDR3 extends over 10 amino acids. The germline V gene encodes CDR1 DFQATT and CDR2 SNEGSKA (reference sequence). The CDR3 DNA reads TGCAGCCTCCGGGGCTACGAGCAGTACTTC. Its protein is CSLRGYEQYF.

The rearrangement links TRBV15 to TRBJ1-5; D possibly corresponds to TRBD1 (6 bases). Germline V lookup: CDR1 LNHNV, CDR2 YYDKDF (reference sequence). Trimming shortened V by 3 bases and J by 4 bases, and 10 bases separated the two germline ends. CDR3 size: 14 residues. The chain's CDR3 is CATSSGQRNQPQHF. Here the CDR3 DNA reads TGTGCCACCAGCAGCGGACAGCGGAATCAGCCCCAGCATTTT.

This chain joins TRBV15 and TRBJ2-7, with 8 nucleotides matching TRBD1. The germline gives CDR1 LNHNV, CDR2 YYDKDF (reference sequence). This CDR3 spans 15 amino acids. V shed 0 bases, J shed 2 bases, and the junction held 3 bases outside the gene matches. CDR3 coding DNA: TGTGCCACCAGCAGAGACCCGGACAGGGCCTACGAGCAGTACTTC. Encoded protein: CATSRDPDRAYEQYF. Complete variable domain (other parts from reference TRBV15 and TRBJ2-7): DAMVIQNPRYQVTQFGKPVTLSCSQTLNHNVMYWYQQKSSQAPKLLFHYYDKDFNNEADTPDNFQSRRPNTSFCFLDIRSPGLGDTAMYLCATSRDPDRAYEQYFGPGTRLTVT.

This sequence joins TRBV4-3 and TRBJ2-1; 9 nucleotides align to TRBD2. V dropped 4 bases and J dropped 4; count of bases not matched to a gene: 5. CDR1 and CDR2 from the germline V gene are LGHNA and YSLEER. This CDR3 spans 15 amino acids. The chain's CDR3 is CASSRPAGGYNEQFF. The CDR3 coding sequence is TGCGCCAGCAGCCGCCCAGCGGGGGGATACAATGAGCAGTTCTTC.

This chain uses TRBV4-3 with TRBJ2-6, with D possibly matching TRBD2 (6 bases). Germline V lookup: CDR1 LGHNA, CDR2 YSLEER. This CDR3 has 19 residues. Trimming removed 1 base at V and 5 bases at J, with 21 bases between. In nucleotides, the CDR3 is TGCGCCAGCAGCCAAGGTCCGCGGGGCGCTTCTGCTTGGGCCAACGTCCTGACTTTC. Translating gives CASSQGPRGASAWANVLTF.

The rearrangement joins TRBV7-2 to TRBJ2-7, with 10 positions matching TRBD1. CDR3 length equals 14 residues. Germline CDR1 and CDR2: SGHTA and FQGNSA. V dropped 6 bases and J dropped 4; count of bases not matched to a gene: 6. CDR3 sequence: CASRFRDRGYEQYF. The CDR3, as DNA: TGTGCCAGCAGGTTCCGGGACAGGGGTTACGAGCAGTACTTC.

The chain links TRBV5-8 to TRBJ2-7; 11 nucleotides align to TRBD2. Germline V CDR1 and CDR2: SGHTS, YDEGEE. The CDR3 extends over 17 amino acids. V shed 6 bases, J shed 3 bases, and the junction held 14 bases outside the gene matches. Written as DNA, the CDR3 is TGTGCCAGCATCCCACTCTTATCTAGCGGGGGGAACTACGAGCAGTACTTC. Protein sequence: CASIPLLSSGGNYEQYF.